These 27 T cell receptor beta chains were sequenced from one sample in a study of cytomegalovirus exposure and HLA in healthy donors. The PCR used 60 Vbeta and 13 Jbeta primers. Sequenced by immunoSEQ multiplex PCR; TCRdb stores in-frame clones only, minus some. In total, the table holds over 100,000 clones. Sequencing input: PBMCs. These receptors were taken from a man aged 35 to 55 in good health and CMV-seropositive.

The chain couples TRBV5-4 to TRBJ2-7, with TRBD1 identical over 8 bases. V was clipped by 0 bases and J by 1 base; unmatched bases: 3. The CDR3 is made up of 15 amino acids. Germline V gives CDR1 SGHNT, CDR2 YYREEE (reference sequence). Written as DNA, the CDR3 is TGTGCCAGCAGCTTGGGAGGACAGGGTTCCTACGAGCAGTACTTC. It specifies CASSLGGQGSYEQYF.

The chain has TRBV5-1 and TRBJ2-1, with 8 bases that match TRBD2. The CDR3 consists of 17 residues. V lost 2 bases, J lost 4 bases, and 11 bases stayed unmatched. Germline CDR1 is SGHRS and CDR2 is YFSETQ. The CDR3 DNA reads TGCGCCAGCAGCTTATTCGGGAGGGCGGAAGATTACAATGAGCAGTTCTTC. Translation: CASSLFGRAEDYNEQFF.

CDR3: CASSFGLAVNTGELFF. The DNA for the CDR3 is TGTGCCAGCAGCTTTGGACTAGCGGTGAACACCGGGGAGCTGTTTTTT. This rearrangement joins TRBV5-4 to TRBJ2-2, with TRBD2 matching 10 bases. Germline V lookup: CDR1 SGHNT, CDR2 YYREEE (reference sequence). The V and J ends lost 2 bases and 1 base, in that order; junction bases with no gene match: 2. The CDR3 covers 16 residues.

V usage is TRBV6-1 and J usage is TRBJ2-3, with D tentatively TRBD1 (5 bases). V gave up 7 bases and J gave up 5 bases, with 19 bases separating them. The germline gives CDR1 MNHNS, CDR2 SASEGT. The CDR3 is 15 residues long. CDR3 in DNA: TGTGCCAGCAACCTGCCCGGCAGGGTTGGAGATACGCAGTATTTT. This codes for CASNLPGRVGDTQYF.

This chain uses TRBV15 with TRBJ2-2; TRBD2 aligns across 8 bases. The CDR3 loop spans 18 amino acids. V was clipped by 0 bases and J by 3 bases; unmatched bases: 9. Germline CDR1 and CDR2: LNHNV and YYDKDF (reference sequence). The CDR3 DNA reads TGTGCCACCAGCAGAGATTCGGGCGGGAGGACGGACACCGGGGAGCTGTTTTTT. Amino acids: CATSRDSGGRTDTGELFF.

This chain connects TRBV11-3 to TRBJ2-7, with D possibly matching TRBD2 (6 bases). Germline CDR1 reads SGHNT; CDR2 reads YENEEA. With 4 bases removed from V and 6 bases from J, the gap between germline ends came to 10 bases. The CDR3 sequence is 12 residues long. CDR3 region: CASSSRDFEQYF. In nucleotides, the CDR3 is TGTGCCAGCAGCTCTCGGGACTTCGAGCAGTACTTC.

The chain carries TRBV5-6 and TRBJ2-7; 8 bases are shared with TRBD1. Looked up from germline, CDR1 is SGHDT and CDR2 is YYEEEE. V lost 3 bases and J lost 6; bases outside the gene matches: 2. The length of the CDR3 is 12 residues. In DNA, the CDR3 is TGTGCCAGCAGCTGGGGGACAGGCGAGCAGTACTTC. Translated: CASSWGTGEQYF.

The V and J genes are TRBV28 and TRBJ2-7; no definite D call. The CDR3 has 12 residues. V was clipped by 8 bases and J by 6 bases, with 14 bases between them. Germline loops: CDR1 MDHEN, CDR2 SYDVKM. CDR3 loop: CASSFDTLEQYF. The DNA of the CDR3 is TGTGCCAGCTCTTTCGACACCCTCGAGCAGTACTTC. The full variable domain, completed using reference TRBV28 and TRBJ2-7, is DVKVTQSSRYLVKRTGEKVFLECVQDMDHENMFWYRQDPGLGLRLIYFSYDVKMKEKGDIPEGYSVSREKKERFSLILESASTNQTSMYLCASSFDTLEQYFGPGTRLTVT.

The CDR3 DNA is TGTGCCAGCAGGAGGGGGTTAAGCTACGAGCAGTACTTC. This encodes CASRRGLSYEQYF. The chain uses TRBV27 and TRBJ2-7, with a weak D call TRBD1 (6 bases). The length of the CDR3 is 13 residues. Trimming took 6 bases from V and 3 from J, leaving 12 bases between them. CDR1 and CDR2 from the germline V gene are MNHEY and SMNVEV (reference sequence).

The J gene is TRBJ2-5, the V gene TRBV5-4; the match to TRBD1 covers 9 bases. The end of the DNA fits TRBJ2-7 better, so the J call may be wrong. From germline, CDR1 is SGHNT and CDR2 YYREEE (reference sequence). This CDR3 has 14 amino acids. The CDR3 reads CASRSTGGEAEQYF. CDR3 nucleotides: TGTGCCAGCAGGTCCACAGGGGGCGAGGCCGAGCAGTACTTC.

This chain joins TRBV10-1 and TRBJ2-5; 7 bases line up with TRBD1. The CDR3 sequence is 14 residues long. The V and J ends lost 6 bases and 1 base, in that order; junction bases with no gene match: 5. CDR1 is WNHNN and CDR2 is SYGVQD in the germline V gene (reference sequence). CDR3 amino acids: CASSPGQSQETQYF. In DNA, the CDR3 is TGCGCCAGCAGCCCGGGACAGTCCCAAGAGACCCAGTACTTC.

This rearrangement joins TRBV30 to TRBJ2-7, with TRBD2 matching 7 bases. Germline V lookup: CDR1 GTSNPN, CDR2 SVGIG (reference sequence). The J segment lost 0 bases and the V segment lost 3 bases, leaving 8 bases of the junction unmatched. The CDR3 consists of 15 residues. CDR3 in DNA: TGTGCCTGGAGCCTGGGGGGGGGAGGCTCCTACGAGCAGTACTTC. Translated: CAWSLGGGGSYEQYF.

V is TRBV28 and J is TRBJ2-7, with D perhaps matching TRBD2 (7 bases). V was trimmed by 10 bases and J by 0 bases, leaving 16 bases between them. Germline assignment: CDR1 MDHEN and CDR2 SYDVKM. CDR3 size: 14 residues. CDR3 in amino acids: CATGRGAPSYEQYF. The CDR3 nucleotides are TGTGCCACCGGCCGGGGGGCACCCTCCTACGAGCAGTACTTC.

The CDR3 region is CASSYWGGVRNEQYF. The CDR3 DNA sequence: TGTGCCAGCAGCTATTGGGGGGGGGTTAGAAACGAGCAGTACTTC. The V and J genes are TRBV7-2 and TRBJ2-7; the match to TRBD2 covers 7 bases. After removal of 4 bases from V and 5 bases from J, the junction contained 11 bases not matched to a gene. The CDR3 totals 15 residues. Germline CDR1 and CDR2: SGHTA and FQGNSA.

The chain joins TRBV4-1 to TRBJ1-4, with TRBD1 matching over 9 bases. CDR1 and CDR2 (germline): MGHRA, YSYEKL. V dropped 3 bases and J dropped 7; count of bases not matched to a gene: 18. The CDR3 totals 19 residues. The CDR3 nucleotides read TGCGCCAGCAGCCAGGGCCCGGGCACAGGGGGCAGGGAAGGTGAAAAACTGTTTTTT. This sequence encodes CASSQGPGTGGREGEKLFF.

The chain carries TRBV7-6 and TRBJ2-1, with TRBD1 as a possible D gene (6 bases). The CDR3 length is 16 residues. Trimming took off 5 bases at V and 0 bases at J, with 14 bases between the two ends. CDR1 SGHVS and CDR2 FNYEAQ come from the germline V gene. The CDR3 spells CASSDTGLSSYNEQFF. The CDR3 bases are TGTGCCAGCAGCGACACAGGGTTAAGCTCCTACAATGAGCAGTTCTTC.

V gene TRBV5-6 combines with J gene TRBJ2-1, with TRBD2 matching 13 bases. Germline V gene lookup returns CDR1 SGHDT and CDR2 YYEEEE. CDR3 length equals 17 residues. Trimming at V came to 5 bases and at J to 2 bases, leaving 7 bases not matched to a gene. CDR3 sequence: CASRPGLAGSTYNEQFF. The DNA of the CDR3 is TGTGCCAGCAGGCCGGGACTAGCGGGATCGACCTACAATGAGCAGTTCTTC.

This sequence joins TRBV7-2 and TRBJ2-5; 7 nucleotides line up with TRBD2. The germline V gene encodes CDR1 SGHTA and CDR2 FQGNSA. Trimming removed 1 base from V and 1 base from J; junction bases left unmatched: 3. This CDR3 comprises 15 residues. This chain's CDR3 is CASSLGGGSQETQYF. CDR3 sequence (DNA): TGTGCCAGCAGCTTAGGCGGGGGATCCCAAGAGACCCAGTACTTC.

This chain links TRBV28 with TRBJ1-2; 7 positions match TRBD1. The CDR3 sequence is 16 residues long. Per the germline V gene, CDR1 is MDHEN and CDR2 is SYDVKM. J was trimmed by 7 bases and V by 5 bases; bases with no gene match: 16. Here the CDR3 DNA reads TGTGCCAGCAGTCTCCTAGATAGGGACAGCAGACGTGGCTACACCTTC. Residues: CASSLLDRDSRRGYTF.

The chain uses TRBV9 and TRBJ1-1, with D perhaps TRBD1 (6 bases). Germline V lookup: CDR1 SGDLS, CDR2 YYNGEE. V was shortened by 0 bases and J by 8 bases, with 23 bases between the two germline ends. This CDR3 is built from 17 residues. The CDR3 DNA is TGTGCCAGCAGCGTAGCGGGCAGTCCAGGGGCGGCTAAGGAAGCTTTCTTT. The encoded protein is CASSVAGSPGAAKEAFF.

The chain couples TRBV28 to TRBJ1-3; D not certain. V was pared by 7 bases and J by 0 bases, with 34 bases between. The CDR3 has 22 amino acids. CDR1 and CDR2 from the germline V gene are MDHEN and SYDVKM. The CDR3 loop reads CASTVFLPRQASSALSGNTIYF. CDR3 in DNA: TGTGCCAGCACTGTTTTCCTACCCCGGCAGGCCTCAAGTGCACTCTCTGGAAACACCATATATTTT.

The chain links TRBV5-4 to TRBJ2-3; 8 bases fit TRBD1. The V gene's germline CDR1 is SGHNT and CDR2 YYREEE (reference sequence). The CDR3 contains 15 residues. V lost 0 bases and J lost 3; bases outside the gene matches: 3. The CDR3 loop reads CASSLGQGITDTQYF. The CDR3 region has the DNA TGTGCCAGCAGCTTGGGACAGGGGATAACAGATACGCAGTATTTT.

The rearrangement uses TRBV27 and TRBJ2-7; 7 bases fit TRBD1. The V gene's germline CDR1 is MNHEY and CDR2 SMNVEV (reference sequence). The CDR3 covers 20 residues. Trimming removed 5 bases from V and 3 bases from J; junction bases left unmatched: 25. CDR3 protein: CASSRNVPPLVGTENYEQYF. CDR3 DNA sequence: TGTGCCAGCAGTAGGAATGTCCCTCCTCTAGTCGGGACAGAGAACTACGAGCAGTACTTC.

V and J are TRBV5-1 and TRBJ1-2, with 9 nucleotides matching TRBD1. Trimming at V came to 4 bases and at J to 4 bases, leaving 11 bases not matched to a gene. CDR3 length equals 16 residues. Germline CDR1 SGHRS, CDR2 YFSETQ. CDR3 region: CASSTGGGQGTYGYTF. The CDR3 nucleotides are TGCGCCAGCAGCACTGGGGGAGGACAGGGGACCTATGGCTACACCTTC.

This CDR3 is CASSDGGIGGTQYF. In DNA form, the CDR3 reads TGCGCCAGCAGTGATGGGGGGATCGGAGGGACCCAGTACTTC. The rearrangement joins TRBV10-2 to TRBJ2-5; a possible D gene is TRBD2 (6 bases). There are 14 residues in the CDR3. Germline V gives CDR1 WSHSY, CDR2 SAAADI. Between the trimmed V and J ends, which lost 3 bases and 7 bases, there was a span of 15 bases.

The chain employs TRBV11-3 and TRBJ2-1; perhaps TRBD2 as D (5 bases). Germline lookup yields CDR1 SGHNT and CDR2 YENEEA. The length of the CDR3 is 17 residues. V was trimmed by 5 bases and J by 1 base, leaving 18 bases between them. In DNA form, the CDR3 reads TGTGCCAGCAGCCCCGGCGGCGGGTCGTGGTCCTACAATGAGCAGTTCTTC. Its translation: CASSPGGGSWSYNEQFF. The full variable domain, in which reference TRBV11-3 and TRBJ2-1 provide the parts outside the CDR3, is EAGVVQSPRYKIIEKKQPVAFWCNPISGHNTLYWYLQNLGQGPELLIRYENEEAVDDSQLPKDRFSAERLKGVDSTLKIQPAELGDSAVYLCASSPGGGSWSYNEQFFGPGTRLTVL.

The chain joins TRBV5-1 to TRBJ2-7; possibly TRBD1 for D (6 bases). The V gene lost 4 bases and the J gene lost 3 bases, with 8 bases spanning the gap. The CDR3 sequence is 12 residues long. Looked up from germline, CDR1 is SGHRS and CDR2 is YFSETQ. The CDR3 sequence: CASSEQGYEQYF. In nucleotides, the CDR3 is TGCGCCAGCAGCGAACAGGGCTACGAGCAGTACTTC. Based on the CDR3 plus reference TRBV5-1 and TRBJ2-7, the full variable domain is KAGVTQTPRYLIKTRGQQVTLSCSPISGHRSVSWYQQTPGQGLQFLFEYFSETQRNKGNFPGRFSGRQFSNSRSEMNVSTLELGDSALYLCASSEQGYEQYFGPGTRLTVT.